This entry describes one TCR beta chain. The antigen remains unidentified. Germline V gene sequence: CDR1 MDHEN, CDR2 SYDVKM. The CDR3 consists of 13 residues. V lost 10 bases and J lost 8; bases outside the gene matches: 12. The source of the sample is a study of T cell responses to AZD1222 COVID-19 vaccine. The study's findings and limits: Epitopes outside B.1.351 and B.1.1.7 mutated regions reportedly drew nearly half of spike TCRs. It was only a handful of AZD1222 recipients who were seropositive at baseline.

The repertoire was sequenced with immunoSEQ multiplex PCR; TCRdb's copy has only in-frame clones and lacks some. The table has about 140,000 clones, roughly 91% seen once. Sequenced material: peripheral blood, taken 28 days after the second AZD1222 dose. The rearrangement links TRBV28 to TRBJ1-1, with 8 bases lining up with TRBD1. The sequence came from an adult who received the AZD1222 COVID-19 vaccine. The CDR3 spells CATRRDRMLEAFF. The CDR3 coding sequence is TGTGCCACTAGACGGGACAGGATGTTGGAAGCTTTCTTT. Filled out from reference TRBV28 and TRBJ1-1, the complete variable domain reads DVKVTQSSRYLVKRTGEKVFLECVQDMDHENMFWYRQDPGLGLRLIYFSYDVKMKEKGDIPEGYSVSREKKERFSLILESASTNQTSMYLCATRRDRMLEAFFGQGTRLTVV.